Listed below are T cell receptor beta chains from one sample, sequenced in a study of molecular identifiers for immune sequencing clone quantification. In TCRdb, the PCR reads were re-called with MiXCR into one record per CDR3 protein. The sample consists of about 630,000 distinct CDR3 sequences, about 25% of them appearing once. The source material was naive CD8+ T cells from blood, with Jurkat cell RNA spiked in. These receptors were collected from a human donor in good health. Some libraries in this study had Jurkat cell RNA spiked in. The CDR3 runs from the conserved cysteine through the conserved F or W. Fields, in order: V gene, J gene, D gene, clone size, CDR3 DNA, CDR3 protein. A D gene is named only where the DNA matches it firmly. The listing skips clone size in some rows; elsewhere it reads once, few, many or a size class.

TRBV7-6	TRBJ2-7	.	many	TGTGCCAGCAGCTTAGATGTCCAGGGGGGACGCGAGCAGTACTTC	CASSLDVQGGREQYF
TRBV2	TRBJ2-3	.	many	TGTGCCCAAAATGGGCTAGACACGGAGGGTACGCAGTATTTT	CAQNGLDTEGTQYF
TRBV3-1	TRBJ1-5	.	many	TGTGCCAGCAGCCCCACTCCGACATTCCTTAGCAATCAGCCCCAGCATTTT	CASSPTPTFLSNQPQHF
TRBV7-7	TRBJ2-5	.	few	TGTGCTAGCAGCTTAAAAGGGGACGAGACCCAGTACTTC	CASSLKGDETQYF
TRBV5-1	TRBJ2-3	.	many	TGTGCCAGCAGTTTCACAGGAGGGACAGATACGCAGTATTTT	CASSFTGGTDTQYF
TRBV3-1	TRBJ2-3	TRBD2	.	TGTGCCAGCAGCCAATTTTACGGGGGGAGCACAGATACGCAGTATTTT	CASSQFYGGSTDTQYF
TRBV7-9	TRBJ1-3	.	many	TGTGCCAGCAGCCCGGACGCTGGAAACACCATATATTTT	CASSPDAGNTIYF
TRBV30	TRBJ2-1	TRBD2	few	TGTGCCTGGAGTGTAAGTCTAGCGGGCAACAATGAGCAGTTCTTC	CAWSVSLAGNNEQFF
TRBV5-5	TRBJ2-1	.	.	TGTGCCAGCAGCCCCCTCACATCGACGACTGAGCAGTTCTTC	CASSPLTSTTEQFF
TRBV27	TRBJ1-1	.	few	TGTGCCAGCAAATGGGCAGCGAACACTGAAGCTTTCTTT	CASKWAANTEAFF
TRBV2	TRBJ2-1	.	few	TGTGCCAGCAGTGAATCAGGGGCGGGAGAACTGAACAATGAGCAGTTCTTC	CASSESGAGELNNEQFF
TRBV27	TRBJ1-2	.	few	TGTGCCAGCAGTTTAAGCAGGTTGGATGGCTACACCTTC	CASSLSRLDGYTF
TRBV27	TRBJ1-2	TRBD1	few	TGTGCCAGCAGTTCCGGACAGGGGAGAAATGGCTACACCTTC	CASSSGQGRNGYTF
TRBV29-1	TRBJ2-7	.	many	TGCAGCGCCGGCAGTGGGGCGCTCTACGAGCAGTACTTC	CSAGSGALYEQYF
TRBV7-9	TRBJ2-7	TRBD1	.	TGTGCCAGCAGCACCCCTGACAGGGGGCCTGCCGAGCAGTACTTC	CASSTPDRGPAEQYF
TRBV10-3	TRBJ1-1	.	once	TGTGCCATCAGTGAGCCACCGGGGGAACTGAACACTGGAGCTTTCTTT	CAISEPPGELNTGAFF
TRBV11-2	TRBJ2-1	.	.	TGTGCCAGCAGCTTAGTGGGGTGGAATGAGCAGTTCTTC	CASSLVGWNEQFF
TRBV7-9	TRBJ2-3	.	many	TGTGCCAGCAGCCCAACTCACTACCCGGTCCCTAGCACAGATACGCAGTATTTT	CASSPTHYPVPSTDTQYF
TRBV20-1	TRBJ2-5	TRBD2	.	TGCAGTGCTAGAAGGCTAGCGGAACAAGAGACCCAGTACTTC	CSARRLAEQETQYF
TRBV12-3/TRBV12-4	TRBJ2-3	.	.	TGTGCCAGCAGTTTAGTGGTCTATCGGGGCACAGATACGCAGTATTTT	CASSLVVYRGTDTQYF
TRBV19	TRBJ2-3	TRBD1	.	TGTGCCAGTAGTGCCGACAGGGGCCGTAGCACAGATACGCAGTATTTT	CASSADRGRSTDTQYF
TRBV2	TRBJ1-2	.	.	TGTGCCAGCAGTGAAGACGGGACCAATCCCTCCGTTGCGGATGGCTACACCTTC	CASSEDGTNPSVADGYTF